Included here is one T cell receptor beta chain sequence, with context. This CDR3 is 16 amino acids long. V shed 6 bases, J shed 4 bases, and the junction held 11 bases outside the gene matches. CDR1 is SGHVS and CDR2 is FNYEAQ in the germline V gene. The method was immunoSEQ multiplex PCR; TCRdb's version includes in-frame clones alone and lacks a portion of them. This sample has over 2,000 clones; less than 75% occur once, and the top ten carry 27%. This specimen comes from a study of chemoradiotherapy in HPV16-positive cancers. This specimen consisted of tumor tissue, obtained from a patient who underwent chemoradiotherapy. The sequence was obtained from a human donor with HPV-associated anogenital cancer. The chain has TRBV7-6 and TRBJ2-5; TRBD2 matches at 10 bases. The CDR3 DNA reads as TGTGCCAGCAGTCGCCGACTAGCGGGTACAGGAGAGACCCAGTACTTC. It encodes CASSRRLAGTGETQYF.